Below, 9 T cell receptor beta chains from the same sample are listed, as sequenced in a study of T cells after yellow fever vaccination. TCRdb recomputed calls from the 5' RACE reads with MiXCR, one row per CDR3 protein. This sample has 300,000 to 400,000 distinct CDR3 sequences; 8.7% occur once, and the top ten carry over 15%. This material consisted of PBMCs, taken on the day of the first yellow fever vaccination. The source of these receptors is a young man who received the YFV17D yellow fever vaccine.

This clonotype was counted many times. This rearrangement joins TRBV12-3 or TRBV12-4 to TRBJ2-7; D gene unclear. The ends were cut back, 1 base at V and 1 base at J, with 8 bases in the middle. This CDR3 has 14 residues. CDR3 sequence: CASSLGVNSYEQYF. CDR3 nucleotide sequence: TGTGCCAGCAGTTTAGGAGTGAATTCCTACGAGCAGTACTTC.

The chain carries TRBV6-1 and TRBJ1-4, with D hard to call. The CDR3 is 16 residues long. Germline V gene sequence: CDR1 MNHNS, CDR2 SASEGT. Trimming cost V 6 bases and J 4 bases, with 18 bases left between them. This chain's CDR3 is CASRPAWGYLNEKLFF. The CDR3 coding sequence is TGTGCCAGCAGACCGGCTTGGGGATACCTTAATGAAAAACTGTTTTTT.

The CDR3 nucleotides are TGTACCTTCAGAAAGTTGGGTCTCGGACAGCCACCTAACTATGGCTACACCTTC. It translates to CTFRKLGLGQPPNYGYTF. V is TRBV12-3 or TRBV12-4 and J is TRBJ1-2; D possibly corresponds to TRBD1 (6 bases). There are 18 residues in the CDR3.

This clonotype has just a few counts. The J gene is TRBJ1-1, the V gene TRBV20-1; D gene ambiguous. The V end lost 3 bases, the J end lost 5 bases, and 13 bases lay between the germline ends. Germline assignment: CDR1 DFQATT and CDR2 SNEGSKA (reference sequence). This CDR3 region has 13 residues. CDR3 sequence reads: CSASGQERTEAFF. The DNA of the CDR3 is TGCAGTGCTAGTGGTCAGGAGAGAACTGAAGCTTTCTTT.

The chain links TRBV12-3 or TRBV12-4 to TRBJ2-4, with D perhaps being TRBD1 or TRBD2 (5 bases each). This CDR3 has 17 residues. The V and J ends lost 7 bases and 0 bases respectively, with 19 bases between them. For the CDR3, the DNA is TGTGCCAGCACCTCGGGACCGTGGACCCTAGCCAAAAACATTCAGTACTTC. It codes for CASTSGPWTLAKNIQYF.

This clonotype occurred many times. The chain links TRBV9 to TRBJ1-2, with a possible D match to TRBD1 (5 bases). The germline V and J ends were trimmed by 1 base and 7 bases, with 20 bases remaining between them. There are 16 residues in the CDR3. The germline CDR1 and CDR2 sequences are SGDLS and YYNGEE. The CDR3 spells CASSVSPGRVSTGYTF. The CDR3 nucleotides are TGTGCCAGCAGCGTATCCCCAGGGAGGGTTTCGACTGGCTACACCTTC.

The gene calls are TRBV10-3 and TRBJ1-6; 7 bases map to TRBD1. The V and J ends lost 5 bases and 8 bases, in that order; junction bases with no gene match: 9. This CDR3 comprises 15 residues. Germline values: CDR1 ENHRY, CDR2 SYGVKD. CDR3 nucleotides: TGTGCCATCAGTTCTACAGGGGTCAGCGATTCACCCCTCCACTTT. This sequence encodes CAISSTGVSDSPLHF.

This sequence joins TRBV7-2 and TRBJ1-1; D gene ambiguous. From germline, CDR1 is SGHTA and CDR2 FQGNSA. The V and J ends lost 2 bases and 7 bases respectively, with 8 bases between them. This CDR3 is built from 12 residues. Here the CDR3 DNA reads TGTGCCAGCAGCTTAAAACGCCTTGAAGCTTTCTTT. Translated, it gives CASSLKRLEAFF. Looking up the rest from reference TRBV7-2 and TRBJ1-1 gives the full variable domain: GAGVSQSPSNKVTEKGKDVELRCDPISGHTALYWYRQSLGQGLEFLIYFQGNSAPDKSGLPSDRFSAERTGGSVSTLTIQRTQQEDSAVYLCASSLKRLEAFFGQGTRLTVV.

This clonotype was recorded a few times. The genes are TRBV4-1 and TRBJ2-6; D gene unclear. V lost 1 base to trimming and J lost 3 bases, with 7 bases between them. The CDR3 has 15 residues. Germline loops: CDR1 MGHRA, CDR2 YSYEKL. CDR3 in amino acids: CASSQGWGGANVLTF. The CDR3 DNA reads TGCGCCAGCAGCCAAGGGTGGGGTGGGGCCAACGTCCTGACTTTC.